What follows are 3 T cell receptor beta chains derived from one specimen sequenced in a study of T cell responses to AZD1222 COVID-19 vaccine. Only in-frame clones appear in the TCRdb table, and some are missing; sequencing was by immunoSEQ multiplex PCR. The sample includes about 130,000 clones, around 83% seen only once; the top ten take 9.5% to 15%. The material sequenced was peripheral blood, taken on day 0 of AZD1222 vaccination. Source of these receptors: an adult in good health.

This chain links TRBV4-1 with TRBJ2-5; D might be TRBD1 (6 bases). Germline V CDR1 and CDR2: MGHRA, YSYEKL. Deletions cut 5 bases from V and 2 bases from J, with 9 bases between. This CDR3 contains 13 residues. The CDR3 loop is CASSKGDQETQYF. The CDR3 DNA is TGCGCCAGCAGCAAGGGGGATCAAGAGACCCAGTACTTC.

CDR3 sequence: CAAGQPNTGELFF. For the CDR3, the DNA is TGTGCCGCCGGACAGCCCAACACCGGGGAGCTGTTTTTT. The J gene is TRBJ2-2, the V gene TRBV6-6, with a possible D match to TRBD1 (6 bases). CDR3 length: 13 amino acids. CDR1 MNHNY and CDR2 SVGAGI come from the germline V gene (reference sequence). V was pared by 11 bases and J by 2 bases, with 12 bases between.

The table lists this clone with a count of one. This rearrangement joins TRBV5-6 to TRBJ2-7, with D possibly being TRBD2 (6 bases). The CDR3 is made up of 15 amino acids. V was trimmed by 1 base and J by 0 bases, leaving 11 bases between them. Germline V gene lookup returns CDR1 SGHDT and CDR2 YYEEEE. The CDR3 bases are TGTGCCAGCAGCTTGTGGGGGGTCGACTCCTACGAGCAGTACTTC. It codes for CASSLWGVDSYEQYF.